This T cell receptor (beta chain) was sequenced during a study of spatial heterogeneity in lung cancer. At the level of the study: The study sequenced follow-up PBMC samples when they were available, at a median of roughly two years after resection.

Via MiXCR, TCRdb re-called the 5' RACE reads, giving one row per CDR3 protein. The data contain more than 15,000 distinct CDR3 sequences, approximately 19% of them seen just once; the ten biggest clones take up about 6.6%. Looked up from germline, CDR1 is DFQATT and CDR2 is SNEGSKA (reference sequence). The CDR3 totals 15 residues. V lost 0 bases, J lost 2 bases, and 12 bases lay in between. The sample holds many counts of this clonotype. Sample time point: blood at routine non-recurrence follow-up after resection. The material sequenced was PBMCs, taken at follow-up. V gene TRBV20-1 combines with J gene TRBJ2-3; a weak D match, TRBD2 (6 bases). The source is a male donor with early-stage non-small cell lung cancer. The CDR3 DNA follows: TGCAGTGCTAGAGACTGGGCTAGCGTCACAGATACGCAGTATTTT. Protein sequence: CSARDWASVTDTQYF.